Here is one T cell receptor (beta chain) with its context. The sample originates from a study of PD-L1 blockade in urothelial cancer. Study at large: Male sex and bladder-origin urothelial cancer were recorded for twenty-five of 29 patients. Analysis of the blood was performed 3 weeks (second dose) and 6 weeks after treatment start.

Indicated time point: pretreatment peripheral blood. Each PCR reaction had synthetic TCR analog templates spiked into it. Repertoires were generated with immunoSEQ multiplex PCR, while TCRdb's copy carries only in-frame clones and drops some. The sample includes about 38,000 clones, just under 85% seen only once; the top ten take around 15%. Per germline, CDR1 SGHVS and CDR2 FQNEAQ. Deletions cut 5 bases from V and 6 bases from J, with 8 bases between. This CDR3 is 11 amino acids long. This sequence joins TRBV7-8 and TRBJ2-7; D ambiguous. The TCR comes from a man at least 80 years old with urothelial cancer. The starting material was PBMCs, obtained around atezolizumab (anti-PD-L1) treatment. The CDR3 spells CASSPSFEQYF. CDR3 nucleotide sequence: TGTGCCAGCAGCCCGAGTTTCGAGCAGTACTTC. Full variable domain (rest looked up from reference TRBV7-8 and TRBJ2-7): GAGVSQSPRYKVAKRGQDVALRCDPISGHVSLFWYQQALGQGPEFLTYFQNEAQLDKSGLPSDRFFAERPEGSVSTLKIQRTQQEDSAVYLCASSPSFEQYFGPGTRLTVT.